This T cell receptor (beta chain) was identified during a study of blood T cells in healthy people across ages. A second roughly 6 to 11 cycle PCR used barcoded and J-beta primers. Each cDNA molecule, via a template-switch adaptor with 12 random nucleotides, was tagged. Via MiXCR, TCRdb re-called the 5' RACE reads, giving one row per CDR3 protein. Counted here are around 800,000 distinct CDR3 sequences, around 24% occurring once; the ten biggest clones make up 3%. Trimming cost V 2 bases and J 1 base; bases outside gene matches: 3. This CDR3 is 15 amino acids long. CDR1 and CDR2 from the germline V gene are SGHRS and YFSETQ. The sample also formed part of further work on T cells of mothers and their children.

Sequenced: blood. The V call is TRBV5-1, the J call TRBJ1-5; 7 bases align to TRBD1. This receptor was identified in a boy aged 5-17 years in good health. The CDR3 DNA sequence: TGCGCCAGCAGCTTTACAGGGGTAAGCAATCAGCCCCAGCATTTT. Protein sequence: CASSFTGVSNQPQHF.